These 20 T cell receptor beta chains came from one sample sequenced in a study of blood T cell repertoires in COVID-19. The repertoire was sequenced with immunoSEQ multiplex PCR; TCRdb's copy has only in-frame clones and lacks some. This table holds approximately 30,000 clones, roughly 90% found once. Material for sequencing was peripheral blood. All receptors come from a human donor in a cohort sampled during active COVID-19.

The chain couples TRBV4-2 to TRBJ2-5, with D possibly TRBD2 on 7 matching bases. This CDR3 spans 16 amino acids. Trimming removed 2 bases from V and 1 base from J, with 14 bases in between. The germline CDR1 and CDR2 sequences are LGHNA and YNFKEQ. The CDR3 region has the DNA TGTGCCAGCAGCCAACCCTTTGGGGGGGCCCAAGAGACCCAGTACTTC. The encoded protein is CASSQPFGGAQETQYF.

In this sample, this clone turned up once. This chain uses TRBV19 with TRBJ1-2; D gene uncertain. The germline V gene has CDR1 LNHDA and CDR2 SQIVND (reference sequence). This CDR3 has 12 amino acids. Trimming cost V 6 bases and J 2 bases, with 7 bases left between them. The CDR3 sequence is CASRYTNYGYTF. In nucleotides, the CDR3 is TGTGCCAGTAGATACACCAACTATGGCTACACCTTC.

The chain carries TRBV20-1 and TRBJ1-1, with D possibly matching TRBD1 (5 bases). Germline values: CDR1 DFQATT, CDR2 SNEGSKA (reference sequence). The CDR3 contains 12 residues. The V gene lost 3 bases and the J gene lost 6 bases, with 11 bases spanning the gap. The DNA of the CDR3 is TGCAGTGCTAGTCTCAGACAGTCTGAAGCTTTCTTT. This sequence encodes CSASLRQSEAFF.

The chain combines TRBV6-2 or TRBV6-3 with TRBJ1-6, with D possibly TRBD1 on 5 matching bases. The CDR3 sequence is 16 residues long. The germline V gene has CDR1 MNHEY and CDR2 SVGEGT. Trimming cost V 6 bases and J 1 base, with 13 bases left between them. Here the CDR3 reads CASSDRRGSYNSPLHF. The DNA for the CDR3 is TGTGCCAGCAGCGATAGGAGGGGATCCTATAATTCACCCCTCCACTTT.

This clone was detected only once. The genes are TRBV5-1 and TRBJ2-2; 10 positions agree with TRBD1. The V gene end was trimmed by 3 bases and the J gene end by 4 bases; junction bases not matched to a gene: 0. Germline CDR1 and CDR2: SGHRS and YFSETQ. CDR3 length: 14 amino acids. CDR3 in amino acids: CASSWTGGTGELFF. The CDR3 bases are TGCGCCAGCAGCTGGACAGGGGGCACCGGGGAGCTGTTTTTT.

This chain connects TRBV14 to TRBJ1-2, with D uncertain. V lost 1 base and J 7 bases, leaving 10 bases between the germline ends. Looked up from germline, CDR1 is SGHDN and CDR2 is FVKESK. The length of the CDR3 is 13 residues. In DNA, the CDR3 is TGTGCCAGCAGCCAAGTTCTAAGTCTTGGCTACACCTTC. This gives the protein CASSQVLSLGYTF.

J is TRBJ2-3 and V is TRBV6-2 or TRBV6-3; perhaps TRBD2 as D (5 bases). The CDR3 is made up of 14 amino acids. V lost 2 bases and J 2 bases, leaving 8 bases between the germline ends. CDR1 is MNHEY and CDR2 is SVGEGT in the germline V gene. The CDR3 loop is CASSYTGNTDTQYF. The CDR3, as DNA: TGTGCCAGCAGTTACACGGGGAACACAGATACGCAGTATTTT.

The J gene is TRBJ2-7, the V gene TRBV11-1; D is ambiguous. With 6 bases removed from V and 0 bases from J, the gap between germline ends came to 9 bases. Germline V gene sequence: CDR1 SGHAT, CDR2 FQDESV (reference sequence). The CDR3 is made up of 13 amino acids. CDR3 residues: CASSTRISYEQYF. CDR3 nucleotides: TGTGCCAGCAGTACCAGGATCTCCTACGAGCAGTACTTC.

CDR3 DNA sequence: TGTGCCAGCAGTGACCTGGACTACCTCACGTCTCTTCGCACAGATACGCAGTATTTT. Protein: CASSDLDYLTSLRTDTQYF. The V gene is TRBV6-1, the J gene TRBJ2-3; D is possibly TRBD2 (6 bases). Between the trimmed V and J ends, which lost 3 bases and 1 base, there was a span of 23 bases. Germline loops: CDR1 MNHNS, CDR2 SASEGT. The CDR3 is 19 amino acids.

The CDR3 DNA is TGCGCCAGCACTCGGGAGGGGCCTGGGGCCAACGTCCTGACTTTC. Translated, it gives CASTREGPGANVLTF. The chain is built from TRBV10-1 and TRBJ2-6; 8 bases map to TRBD2. In germline, CDR1 is WNHNN, CDR2 SYGVQD (reference sequence). Trimming cost V 7 bases and J 2 bases; bases outside gene matches: 4. The CDR3 has 15 amino acids.

The chain uses TRBV9 and TRBJ1-5; D remains unclear. The CDR3 is made up of 15 amino acids. The V end was cut by 7 bases, the J end by 1 base, with 15 bases between. The germline V gene has CDR1 SGDLS and CDR2 YYNGEE. The CDR3 protein is CASAPGGGSNQPQHF. CDR3 coding DNA: TGTGCCAGCGCCCCGGGCGGCGGGAGCAATCAGCCCCAGCATTTT.

The sample holds one count of this clone. The V call is TRBV10-3, the J call TRBJ2-5; 8 bases map to TRBD1. The CDR3 contains 17 residues. The V gene end was trimmed by 10 bases and the J gene end by 5 bases; junction bases not matched to a gene: 21. Germline V CDR1 and CDR2: ENHRY, SYGVKD. CDR3 in DNA: TGTGCCACCTGGAGTGGACTCAACCAGGGGGCAAGGGAGACCCAGTACTTC. Protein product: CATWSGLNQGARETQYF.

The CDR3 loop is CASSVGPLSNQPQHF. The CDR3 nucleotides read TGTGCCAGCAGCGTAGGGCCTCTTAGCAATCAGCCCCAGCATTTT. The chain carries TRBV9 and TRBJ1-5, with no clear D. Germline lookup yields CDR1 SGDLS and CDR2 YYNGEE. The CDR3 is 15 residues long. Trimming took 0 bases from V and 0 from J, leaving 7 bases between them.

This rearrangement joins TRBV7-9 to TRBJ2-7, with TRBD2 identical over 13 bases. V lost 5 bases, J lost 5 bases, and 6 bases stayed unmatched. CDR1 is SEHNR, CDR2 FQNEAQ, per germline (reference sequence). This CDR3 comprises 15 residues. CDR3: CASSPLGLAGNEQYF. CDR3 nucleotide sequence: TGTGCCAGCAGCCCTCTGGGACTAGCGGGAAACGAGCAGTACTTC.

This chain joins TRBV18 and TRBJ2-3; 12 bases match TRBD2. The CDR3 is 16 residues long. Germline V gene data show CDR1 as KGHSH and CDR2 as LQKENI. J was trimmed by 3 bases and V by 6 bases; bases with no gene match: 7. This chain's CDR3 is CASSPRLAGDTDTQYF. The CDR3 nucleotides are TGTGCCAGCTCTCCAAGACTAGCGGGGGATACAGATACGCAGTATTTT.

The rearrangement links TRBV6-5 to TRBJ1-2; 8 bases map to TRBD1. The CDR3 loop spans 14 amino acids. The J segment lost 8 bases and the V segment lost 0 bases, leaving 5 bases of the junction unmatched. The germline V gene has CDR1 MNHEY and CDR2 SVGAGI. The CDR3 reads CASSYSGQGAGYTF. The DNA of the CDR3 is TGTGCCAGCAGTTACTCCGGACAGGGAGCGGGCTACACCTTC.

This chain connects TRBV6-5 to TRBJ2-3; TRBD2 aligns across 8 bases. The CDR3 length is 14 residues. The V and J ends lost 5 bases and 1 base, in that order; junction bases with no gene match: 2. Germline values: CDR1 MNHEY, CDR2 SVGAGI. The CDR3 is CASSNGGGTDTQYF. The DNA for the CDR3 is TGTGCCAGCAGTAACGGGGGGGGCACAGATACGCAGTATTTT.

The V call is TRBV4-2, the J call TRBJ1-4; the D gene is possibly TRBD1 (5 bases). The V end lost 0 bases, the J end lost 7 bases, and 9 bases lay between the germline ends. CDR3 length: 14 residues. Germline V gene lookup returns CDR1 LGHNA and CDR2 YNFKEQ. The CDR3 nucleotides read TGTGCCAGCAGCCAAGATCGGGGGGGTGAAAAACTGTTTTTT. Amino acid sequence: CASSQDRGGEKLFF.

The chain uses TRBV19 and TRBJ1-1; 7 bases map to TRBD1. Unmatched junction bases numbered 11, after V lost 5 bases and J lost 2 bases. This CDR3 region has 16 residues. The germline gives CDR1 LNHDA, CDR2 SQIVND (reference sequence). The CDR3 spells CASSAFNRGLNTEAFF. The CDR3 DNA is TGTGCCAGTAGTGCCTTTAACAGGGGATTAAACACTGAAGCTTTCTTT.

CDR3: CASSPNSGEVGELFF. DNA of the CDR3: TGTGCCAGCTCACCAAACAGCGGGGAGGTCGGGGAGCTGTTTTTT. The chain combines TRBV18 with TRBJ2-2, with TRBD2 identical over 7 bases. Germline V gene data show CDR1 as KGHSH and CDR2 as LQKENI. The CDR3 contains 15 residues. J gave up 7 bases and V 2 bases, and 7 bases lay outside the gene matches.